Below, 4 T cell receptor beta chains from the same sample are listed, as sequenced in a study of circulating CD8 cells and anti-PD-1 response in melanoma. Four subsets defined by PD-1 and/or TIGIT were sorted from live CD3+CD8+TCRalphabeta+ cells. TCR libraries were prepared from roughly 15 ng of total RNA with the QIAseq Immune Repertoire TCR panel. From the reads, TCRdb called clonotypes with MiXCR, one entry per CDR3 protein. This sample has approximately 680 distinct CDR3 sequences, with 7% found just once. Sequencing used CD8+ T cells from PBMCs, obtained at baseline or after one month of anti-PD-1 therapy (not recorded which). These receptors came from a human donor with melanoma.

This clonotype ranks as medium-sized. V and J are TRBV19 and TRBJ2-7; TRBD1 or TRBD2 may be the D gene (6 bases each). Trimming cost V 4 bases and J 7 bases, with 14 bases left between them. The CDR3 consists of 13 residues. CDR1 is LNHDA, CDR2 SQIVND, per germline (reference sequence). Here the CDR3 reads CASSSNRGQEQYF. CDR3 sequence (DNA): TGTGCCAGTAGTAGCAACCGGGGGCAGGAGCAGTACTTC.

Details on this clonotype: The conserved phenylalanine or tryptophan is not found at the CDR3 terminus, so this likely reflects a read error. The chain recombines TRBV4-2 with TRBJ2-3, with TRBD2 as a possible D gene (5 bases). The CDR3 has 15 amino acids. Germline CDR1 reads LGHNA; CDR2 reads YNFKEQ. CDR3 DNA sequence: TGTGCCAGCGGCCAAGGCGGGCTTGATGCAGATACGCAGTATCTT. Translating gives CASGQGGLDADTQYL.

This clonotype rates as large (0.1 to 1%). The chain employs TRBV18 and TRBJ2-5, with D maybe TRBD2 (5 bases). Germline-derived CDR1 and CDR2 are KGHSH and LQKENI. CDR3 length: 15 residues. V was clipped by 3 bases and J by 0 bases, with 11 bases between them. This chain's CDR3 is CASSPSGWYQETQYF. The DNA for the CDR3 is TGTGCCAGCTCACCGAGCGGTTGGTACCAAGAGACCCAGTACTTC.

Concerning this clonotype itself: This sequence is one base from a far larger clone and is likely a read error. V is TRBV11-2 and J is TRBJ2-5; D is unresolved. CDR1 is SGHAT, CDR2 FQNNGV, per germline. CDR3 length: 13 residues. DNA for the CDR3: TGTGCCAGCAGCTTAGATCTAGGAGAGGCCCAGTACTTC. It translates to CASSLDLGEAQYF. Drawing the rest from reference TRBV11-2 and TRBJ2-5, the complete variable domain is EAGVAQSPRYKIIEKRQSVAFWCNPISGHATLYWYQQILGQGPKLLIQFQNNGVVDDSQLPKDRFSAERLKGVDSTLKIQPAKLEDSAVYLCASSLDLGEAQYFGPGTRLLVL.